The entry that follows covers one T cell receptor beta chain sequence. The target of this receptor is not known. Base-call qualities are not available, and no considerably larger clone is one nucleotide away. This record belongs to a study of immune cell composition in non-small cell lung cancer (TCRdb year 2017). Context from the whole study: Histologic subtype, mostly lung adenocarcinoma or squamous cell carcinoma, was determined with H&E together with p63, CK5, Napsin A and TTF-1 immunohistochemistry. Adaptive Biotechnologies TCR-beta sequencing was carried out on over 32 paired NSCLC tumour and non-adjacent lung specimens, as well as on around 25 tumour-only specimens. In supplementary cohort #1, which comprised about eleven lung adenocarcinoma cases, paired tumour/lung TCR-beta sequencing was performed and TIL populations were generated so that tumour reactivity could be assessed. The subtype comparisons left out four tumour specimens with TCR-beta data because those specimens were rare histological subtypes.

Trimming leaves V shorter by 3 bases and J shorter by 9 bases, with the junction holding 9 bases beyond the gene matches. Looking up the germline V gene yields CDR1 SGDLS and CDR2 YYNGEE. Its CDR3 holds 13 amino acids, cysteine through phenylalanine. Only the CDR3 DNA stays, 39 bases, in frame from base 1. Summary of the overall study and its limitations: Nearly half of NSCLC cases had tumour-associated clones >0.5%, with about four fifths of squamous carcinomas showing such clones compared with about 31% of adenocarcinomas. Across ten or so adenocarcinoma cases, the maximal tumour-associated clone frequency showed a strong correlation with TIL tumour reactivity, but overall clonality showed no such correlation. The reactivity cohort included only 10 or so cases, and whether tumour-reactive clones share sequences with the dominant in vivo tumour-associated clones was not shown. Smoking pack-years did not significantly correlate with tumour TCR-beta clonality.

A two-step multiplex PCR amplified TCR-beta CDR3 regions from genomic DNA, and the second step of the PCR added Illumina-compatible adaptors. TCR-beta immunosequencing was carried out on an Illumina platform through the commercial immunoSEQ service. Concerning the study's data processing: Repertoires were described by productive clonality and by Top 10 Clones, which is the percentage of T-cell templates coming from the ten most frequent sequences. Values of productive clonality ranged from 0 to 1, with a monoclonal population indicated by a value of 1. Sequences comprising at least 0.1% of tumour T-cell templates but absent from matched non-adjacent lung were defined as tumour-associated clones and were identified via log10 scatter plots. Two-group comparisons used Student's t-tests, stages used ANOVA, and relationships used linear regression, analysed in GraphPad Prism7 and R. TCRdb provides this immuneACCESS table in a form limited to in-frame rearrangements. Some clones are lacking; in checked studies, under half of them reflect an unresolved V gene, and why the rest are absent is not known. The DNA gave D and trimming, while V, J and clone size come from that table. Here the sample has 3,200 or so clones; about four fifths occur a single time. Jointly, the top ten make up roughly 9.9% of the sample.

Normal lung samples came from the same patient and were non-adjacent lung tissue collected as far from the tumour as possible, with a minimum distance of 3 cm. From frozen aliquots of unsorted single-cell suspensions, genomic DNA was isolated using the QIAamp DNA kit. Tissues were received within 2 hours of resection and processed immediately into single-cell suspensions. Tissue was broken up mechanically, digested enzymatically with DNase I, collagenase I and hyaluronidase for 30 to 35 minutes at 37 degrees C, and then filtered and RBC-lysed. This sequence originates from a human donor with non-small cell lung cancer. Specimen: non-adjacent lung tissue. The rearrangement joined TRBV9 to TRBJ2-7; TRBD1 lines up with 7 middle nucleotides. The CDR3 has the sequence CASSDGTELGQYF. The nucleotides read TGTGCCAGCAGCGATGGGACAGAACTAGGGCAGTACTTC.